This T cell receptor beta chain was captured in a study of T cell changes during pregnancy in multiple sclerosis (dated by TCRdb to about 2019). Concerning the study at large: Changes in the T cell repertoire over the course of pregnancy were examined in this study in women with multiple sclerosis.

With regard to this clone: What antigen it recognizes has not been identified. Base qualities were left out, and no much larger clone turns up one base away.

The method behind the library was the immunoSEQ multiplex PCR assay. In TCRdb, the immuneACCESS table is reduced to in-frame sequences with V and J assigned. These tables do not hold every clone; where another copy was compared, an unresolved V gene accounts for under half, and the others remain unexplained. For this sample there are tens of thousands of clones; 85% to 90% appear just once. The ten most abundant clones make up approximately 6.8% of the sample. V sheds 6 bases and J sheds 3 bases, leaving 15 bases between their ends. CDR1 and CDR2 are drawn from the germline V gene (reference sequence): MNHEY, SMNVEV. Taken from cysteine to phenylalanine, the CDR3 has 15 residues. This entry keeps only the CDR3 DNA: 45 bases, framed from base 1.

The TCR comes from a female donor with multiple sclerosis, enrolled in a pregnancy study. The specimen comprised CD8+ T cells from peripheral blood mononuclear cells, sampled in the third trimester of pregnancy. The rearranged segments are TRBV27 and TRBJ1-5, with the D gene not confidently named. The CDR3 region: CASSPDGEFNQPQHF. The DNA sequence is TGTGCCAGCAGCCCCGACGGGGAATTCAATCAGCCCCAGCATTTT.